This T cell receptor (beta chain) appears in the sequencing data of a study of Ad26.COV2.S vaccination and SARS-CoV-2 variants. Findings and caveats of the study: Comparability of non-spike TCR breadth was observed across vaccine and placebo recipients.

Clones were read by immunoSEQ multiplex PCR, and TCRdb kept only the in-frame ones, dropping some. The sample gives 350,000 to 500,000 clones, 90% of which show up once; 12% is in the top ten. The length of the CDR3 is 16 residues. From germline, CDR1 is MNHEY and CDR2 SVGEGT. The J segment lost 7 bases and the V segment lost 5 bases, leaving 10 bases of the junction unmatched. Concerning this clone itself: The antigen remains unidentified.

The treatment here: about 20 received Ad26.COV2.S at low or high dose, single or two shots; five or six received placebo; per-sample allocation not given. Sampling was done on day 63 after the first vaccine or placebo injection. The J gene is TRBJ2-1, the V gene TRBV6-2 or TRBV6-3; 11 bases line up with TRBD2. This clonotype was obtained from a person between 18 and 60 years old who received the Ad26.COV2.S COVID-19 vaccine or a placebo. The sequences come from peripheral blood, collected in a trial of Ad26.COV2.S vaccine versus placebo. CDR3 in amino acids: CASSPMTSGKRNEQFF. DNA for the CDR3: TGTGCCAGCAGTCCCATGACTAGCGGGAAGAGGAATGAGCAGTTCTTC.